This TCR beta chain was documented in a study of cytomegalovirus exposure and HLA in healthy donors. Study conclusions and caveats: About 87% or about 30% of the time was how often most TCR beta V segments were productive, according to an earlier analysis. The study designated 150 to 200 TCR beta chains cytomegalovirus-associated. Compared with the roughly 670-donor mean, an Asian-associated ancestry cluster reportedly had fewer N-insertions, according to a later analysis.

This clone was counted once. The antigen is not known. The CDR3 contains 14 residues. Germline V CDR1 and CDR2: WSHSY, SAAADI. Trimming shortened V by 6 bases and J by 7 bases, and 16 bases separated the two germline ends. This PCR relied on a set of 60 Vbeta primers and 13 Jbeta primers. Method: immunoSEQ multiplex PCR; TCRdb's copy keeps in-frame clones and lacks some. The data hold roughly 99,000 clones, with roughly 83% observed a single time. The sequence was collected from a male donor in good health and CMV-seropositive. The specimen sequenced was PBMCs. V usage is TRBV10-2 and J usage is TRBJ2-1, with D maybe TRBD2 (6 bases). The CDR3 coding sequence is TGCGCCAGCAGAATGGCGGGGACCGGAAATGAGCAGTTCTTC. Translated: CASRMAGTGNEQFF.